One and the same sample provided the 10 T cell receptor beta chains below, sequenced in a study of molecular identifiers for immune sequencing clone quantification (dated by TCRdb to 2016 to 2018). Libraries were constructed by PCR. TCRdb shows the sequencer as Illumina HiSeq 4000. TCRdb reprocessed the public reads (quality trimming at Q25 with fastp, clone calling with MiXCR) and kept in-frame beta chains. Rows matching on CDR3 protein sequence are summarized as one entry with the most common DNA and genes. This sample comprises just under 65,000 distinct CDR3 sequences, around 17% of them detected only once. In total, the top ten clones hold 1.3% to 1.5% of the sample. Sequenced sample: naive CD8+ T cells from blood, with Jurkat cell RNA spiked in. The cell subset or site label, read with the paper, signifies: FACS-sorted CD8+CD4-CCR7+CD45RA+ naive T cells. These receptors were collected from a human donor in good health. Some libraries in this study had Jurkat cell RNA spiked in.

Ten or more counts support this clonotype. This rearrangement joins TRBV30 to TRBJ2-2; 7 bases map to TRBD2. With V trimmed by 0 bases and J by 10 bases, 8 bases remained unmatched. Germline loops: CDR1 GTSNPN, CDR2 SVGIG (reference sequence). CDR3 length: 14 residues. CDR3 coding DNA: TGTGCCTGGAGTGTATATGCGGGAGTGGTGGAGCTGTTTTTT. The encoded protein is CAWSVYAGVVELFF.

A note on this clonotype: A junction boundary mismatches the germline segment, possibly from a read error. V is TRBV4-3 and J is TRBJ2-1, with D tentatively TRBD2 (7 bases). The germline V gene encodes CDR1 LGHNA and CDR2 YSLEER. The CDR3 is 18 residues long. CDR3 amino acids: CASSQDRFGGASTIERFF. The CDR3 bases are TGCGCCAGCAGCCAAGATAGATTTGGGGGGGCTTCTACTATTGAGCGGTTCTTC.

This clonotype was recorded many times. J is TRBJ1-2 and V is TRBV10-3, with 7 bases lining up with TRBD1. This CDR3 has 14 residues. V trimming: 8 bases; J trimming: 5 bases; junction bases outside the gene matches: 11. The V gene's germline CDR1 is ENHRY and CDR2 SYGVKD. The CDR3: CAIPGGAEEYGYTF. The DNA of the CDR3 is TGTGCCATCCCAGGGGGGGCTGAAGAGTATGGCTACACCTTC.

Only a few counts were recorded for this clonotype. Since a much larger clone is just one base distant, this may be a read error. The rearrangement joins TRBV6-5 to TRBJ2-3; a weak D match, TRBD1 (6 bases). Germline V gives CDR1 MNHEY, CDR2 SVGAGI. CDR3 length: 13 residues. V was trimmed by 5 bases and J by 7 bases, leaving 13 bases between them. DNA for the CDR3: TGTGCCAGCAGTGGACAGAGGGATAATACGCAGTATTTT. Translating gives CASSGQRDNTQYF.

The chain carries TRBV10-3 and TRBJ2-1; 11 nucleotides align to TRBD2. Germline CDR1 ENHRY, CDR2 SYGVKD. This CDR3 spans 17 amino acids. V trimming: 2 bases; J trimming: 8 bases; junction bases outside the gene matches: 11. CDR3 sequence (DNA): TGTGCCATCAGTGAGCCCCCTCTAGCGGGAGGTAATTATGAGCAGTTCTTC. It is translated as CAISEPPLAGGNYEQFF.

The rearrangement links TRBV6-5 to TRBJ2-7; perhaps D is TRBD1 or TRBD2 (5 bases each). This CDR3 has 14 amino acids. Germline assignment: CDR1 MNHEY and CDR2 SVGAGI. V gave up 6 bases and J gave up 4 bases, with 16 bases separating them. The CDR3 sequence is CASSSGTRLYEQYF. CDR3 in DNA: TGTGCCAGCAGCTCCGGGACCCGCTTATACGAGCAGTACTTC.

This clonotype was seen many times. This sequence joins TRBV20-1 and TRBJ1-2; D remains ambiguous. V gave up 7 bases and J gave up 7 bases, with 4 bases separating them. Germline-derived CDR1 and CDR2 are DFQATT and SNEGSKA (reference sequence). The CDR3 consists of 8 residues. CDR3 residues: CSVTGYTF. Here the CDR3 DNA reads TGCAGTGTCACTGGCTACACCTTC.

This clonotype was counted at least ten times. The V gene is TRBV4-2, the J gene TRBJ2-7; D not certain. Germline V CDR1 and CDR2: LGHNA, YNFKEQ. V lost 0 bases to trimming and J lost 6 bases, with 9 bases between them. This CDR3 comprises 13 residues. The CDR3 loop is CASSQDSWPEQYF. The CDR3 DNA reads TGTGCCAGCAGCCAAGATTCGTGGCCCGAGCAGTACTTC.

V usage is TRBV7-2 and J usage is TRBJ1-4; weak D call: TRBD1 (6 bases). V was pared by 6 bases and J by 8 bases, with 22 bases between. CDR1 is SGHTA and CDR2 is FQGNSA in the germline V gene. The CDR3 spans 16 residues. Here the CDR3 reads CASRPGGASLVEKLFF. DNA for the CDR3: TGTGCCAGCAGGCCTGGGGGGGCAAGTCTCGTCGAAAAACTGTTTTTT.

This clonotype occurred many times. The V gene is TRBV27, the J gene TRBJ1-5; 8 nucleotides agree with TRBD1. Germline V gives CDR1 MNHEY, CDR2 SMNVEV (reference sequence). This CDR3 spans 14 amino acids. The trim removed 0 bases at V and 6 bases at J, leaving 1 base unmatched. The CDR3 nucleotides read TGTGCCAGCAGTTTATCACAGGGGGTTCAGCCCCAGCATTTT. The encoded protein is CASSLSQGVQPQHF.